The 2 T cell receptor beta chains below were found in one sample sequenced in a study of blood T cell repertoires in COVID-19. The method was immunoSEQ multiplex PCR; TCRdb's version includes in-frame clones alone and lacks a portion of them. The profile shows some 160,000 clones, approximately 88% of them singletons. Sequencing was carried out using peripheral blood. The source is a man aged 55-75 years with acute or convalescent COVID-19.

There are a few counts of this clone. V is TRBV18 and J is TRBJ1-1, with a weak D call TRBD1 (6 bases). Deletions cut 0 bases from V and 2 bases from J, with 10 bases between. The germline CDR1 and CDR2 sequences are KGHSH and LQKENI. The length of the CDR3 is 15 residues. The CDR3 DNA follows: TGTGCCAGCTCACCACCCCAGGGGAAAAACACTGAAGCTTTCTTT. Residues: CASSPPQGKNTEAFF.

This chain connects TRBV6-5 to TRBJ2-2, with 9 bases lining up with TRBD1. The CDR3 is made up of 14 amino acids. With V trimmed by 6 bases and J by 7 bases, 6 bases remained unmatched. Germline V gene sequence: CDR1 MNHEY, CDR2 SVGAGI. This CDR3 is CASRRDRAGGELFF. Here the CDR3 DNA reads TGTGCCAGCAGAAGGGACAGGGCAGGCGGGGAGCTGTTTTTT.